A selection of T cell receptor beta chains follows, all from one sample in a study of shared clonotypes between healthy human individuals. The method was immunoSEQ multiplex PCR; TCRdb's version includes in-frame clones alone and lacks a portion of them. The sample holds some 680,000 clones, around three quarters seen once. Sequences were obtained from memory CD4+ T cells sorted from blood. The receptors come from a woman aged 30 to 39 in good health. Both conserved end residues are part of each CDR3. Each record gives: J gene, CDR3 length, V gene, clone size, D gene, CDR3 DNA, CDR3 protein. D genes are given only for firm matches. Clone size is stated in some rows and not others, as once, few, many or a class when expanded.

TRBJ2-5	15	TRBV2	-	TRBD1	TGTGCCAGCAGTGAAGTGACAGGGGGCGGAGAGACCCAGTACTTC	CASSEVTGGGETQYF
TRBJ2-1	14	TRBV28	-	TRBD2	TGTGCCAGCCACCCGGGACTAGCGACCAATGAGCAGTTCTTC	CASHPGLATNEQFF
TRBJ2-7	13	TRBV29-1	-	-	TGCAGCGTTGTGGCGGCACTGGGGTACGAGCAGTACTTC	CSVVAALGYEQYF
TRBJ2-7	14	TRBV28	-	-	TGTGCCAGCAGTAGACCCGGGACCCTCTACGAGCAGTACTTC	CASSRPGTLYEQYF
TRBJ2-7	13	TRBV5-1	-	TRBD2	TGCGCCAGCAGTATAACTAGCGGGAACGAGCAGTACTTC	CASSITSGNEQYF
TRBJ2-1	16	TRBV19	few	TRBD2	TGTGCCAGTATGGGGGAGGGCCCTGGGTCTTACAATGAGCAGTTCTTC	CASMGEGPGSYNEQFF
TRBJ2-7	14	TRBV28	-	TRBD1	TGTGCCAGCAGTTCACAGGGGACCGTCGACGAGCAGTACTTC	CASSSQGTVDEQYF
TRBJ1-4	14	TRBV29-1	few	TRBD1	TGCAGCGTGCTAATAGCCGGGACAGCTTCAGGACTGTTTTTT	CSVLIAGTASGLFF
TRBJ2-1	16	TRBV27	-	-	TGTGCCAGCAGGCTAGATCAGGGGGGTGCCTACAATGAGCAGTTCTTC	CASRLDQGGAYNEQFF
TRBJ1-2	11	TRBV28	-	-	TGTGCCAGCCAGGCCGTCTATGGCTACACCTTC	CASQAVYGYTF
TRBJ2-3	18	TRBV19	once	TRBD1	TGTGCCAGTAGTCCAGGGACAGGGGTCTCCATTAACACAGATACGCAGTATTTT	CASSPGTGVSINTDTQYF
TRBJ1-2	14	TRBV4-1	-	-	TGCGCCAGCCGCGACGGAGGAACTAACTATGGCTACACCTTC	CASRDGGTNYGYTF
TRBJ2-7	12	TRBV28	-	-	TGTGCCAGCAGTTTATCTTTCTACGAGCAGTACTTC	CASSLSFYEQYF
TRBJ1-1	18	TRBV13	-	-	TGTGCCAGCAGGTTAGTCCTGTATCAAGGGCGGCTGAACACTGAAGCTTTCTTT	CASRLVLYQGRLNTEAFF
TRBJ2-5	15	TRBV18	-	-	TGTGCCAGCTCACCATATTCCGATGGACGGGAGACCCAGTACTTC	CASSPYSDGRETQYF
TRBJ1-2	13	TRBV7-8	-	TRBD1	TGTGCCAGCAGCCCAGGGGGAGTAAATGGCTACACCTTC	CASSPGGVNGYTF
TRBJ2-7	12	TRBV29-1	-	-	TGCAGCGTGGCAGGGGACTCCTACGAGCAGTACTTC	CSVAGDSYEQYF
TRBJ1-2	16	TRBV28	-	-	TGTGCCAGCAGTTTAGGGGGGGCGCGGATCCAATATGGCTACACCTTC	CASSLGGARIQYGYTF
TRBJ2-3	13	TRBV7-9	-	-	TGTGCCAGCAGCTTTGGTCACACAGATACGCAGTATTTT	CASSFGHTDTQYF
TRBJ2-1	16	TRBV7-6	-	TRBD2	TGTGCCAGCATCCCTTTAAGCGGGAGGATATACAATGAGCAGTTCTTC	CASIPLSGRIYNEQFF
TRBJ2-3	18	TRBV4-1	-	TRBD2	TGCGCCAGCAGCCAAGAACAGCGGGGAATGGGCACCACAGATACGCAGTATTTT	CASSQEQRGMGTTDTQYF
TRBJ2-7	15	TRBV6-5	-	-	TGTGCCAGCAGCCTTTTGGATCGGTTAAATAACGAGCAGTACTTC	CASSLLDRLNNEQYF